This TCR beta chain was captured in a study of blood T cell repertoires in COVID-19. Study-wide context: Material from acute and convalescent COVID-19 was sourced from the United States, Italy and Spain. Nucleic acid was either cDNA or gDNA, and it came from T cells, B-cell-depleted T cells, or PBMCs.

The repertoire was sequenced with immunoSEQ multiplex PCR; TCRdb's copy has only in-frame clones and lacks some. The repertoire includes around 250,000 clones, about 90% of them detected once, and 2.5% to 4% sits in the top ten. V was cut by 4 bases and J by 2 bases, with 11 bases left in between. The CDR3 covers 14 residues. CDR1 is MNHEY, CDR2 SMNVEV, per germline (reference sequence). This clone was counted a single time. This receptor was obtained from a woman between 35 and 50 years old who had been exposed to COVID-19. The V gene is TRBV27, the J gene TRBJ1-1; D might be TRBD1 (6 bases). The sequenced sample was PBMCs or T cells enriched from blood (not recorded which). Here the CDR3 DNA reads TGTGCCAGCAGTTACCTGGACAGAAACACTGAAGCTTTCTTT. The encoded protein is CASSYLDRNTEAFF.